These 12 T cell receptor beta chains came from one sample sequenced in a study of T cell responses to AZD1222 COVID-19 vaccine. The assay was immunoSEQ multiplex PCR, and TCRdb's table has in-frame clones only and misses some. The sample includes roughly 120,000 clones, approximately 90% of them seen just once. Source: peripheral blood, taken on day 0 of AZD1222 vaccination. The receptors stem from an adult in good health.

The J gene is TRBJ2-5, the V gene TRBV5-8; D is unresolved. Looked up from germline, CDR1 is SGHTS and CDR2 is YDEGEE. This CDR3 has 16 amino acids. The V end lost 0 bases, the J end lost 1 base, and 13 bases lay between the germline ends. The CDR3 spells CASSLEQVEGQETQYF. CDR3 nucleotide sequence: TGTGCCAGCAGCTTGGAGCAAGTTGAAGGCCAAGAGACCCAGTACTTC.

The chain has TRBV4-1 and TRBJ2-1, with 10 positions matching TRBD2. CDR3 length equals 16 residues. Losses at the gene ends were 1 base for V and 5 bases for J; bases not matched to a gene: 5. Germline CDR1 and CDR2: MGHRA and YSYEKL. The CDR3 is CASSQGRTSGNNEQFF. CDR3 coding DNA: TGCGCCAGCAGCCAAGGCCGGACTAGCGGCAACAATGAGCAGTTCTTC.

The CDR3 DNA reads as TGTGCCAGCAGCCAAGATAGGGCTAGCGGGAGTCCAGATACGCAGTATTTT. This encodes CASSQDRASGSPDTQYF. The chain joins TRBV4-2 to TRBJ2-3; TRBD2 matches 10 bases. The germline gives CDR1 LGHNA, CDR2 YNFKEQ. J was trimmed by 4 bases and V by 0 bases; bases with no gene match: 7. The CDR3 runs 17 residues.

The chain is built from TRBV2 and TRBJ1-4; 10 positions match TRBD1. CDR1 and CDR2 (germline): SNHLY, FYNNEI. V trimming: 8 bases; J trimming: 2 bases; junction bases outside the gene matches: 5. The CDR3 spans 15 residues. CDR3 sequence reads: CASWRQGATNEKLFF. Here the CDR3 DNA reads TGTGCCAGCTGGAGACAGGGGGCTACTAATGAAAAACTGTTTTTT.

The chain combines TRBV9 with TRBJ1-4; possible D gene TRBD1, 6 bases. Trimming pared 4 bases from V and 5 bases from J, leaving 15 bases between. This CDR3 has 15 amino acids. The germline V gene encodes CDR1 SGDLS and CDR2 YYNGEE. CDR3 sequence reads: CASSSATGLNEKLFF. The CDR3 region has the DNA TGTGCCAGCAGCTCCGCGACAGGTCTAAATGAAAAACTGTTTTTT.

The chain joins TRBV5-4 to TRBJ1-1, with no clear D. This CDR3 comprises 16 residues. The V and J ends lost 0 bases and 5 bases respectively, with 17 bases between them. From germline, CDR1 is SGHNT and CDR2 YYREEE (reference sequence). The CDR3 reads CASSLEGQTKGTEAFF. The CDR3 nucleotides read TGTGCCAGCAGCTTGGAGGGCCAGACAAAAGGGACTGAAGCTTTCTTT.

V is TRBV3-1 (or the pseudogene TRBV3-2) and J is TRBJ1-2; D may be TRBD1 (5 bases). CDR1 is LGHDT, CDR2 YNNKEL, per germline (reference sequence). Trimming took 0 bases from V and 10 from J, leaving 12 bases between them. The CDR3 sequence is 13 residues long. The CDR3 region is CASSQESIRVYTF. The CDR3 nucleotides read TGTGCCAGCAGCCAAGAGTCGATCAGGGTCTACACCTTC.

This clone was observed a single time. In DNA, the CDR3 is TGTGCCAGCAGAAAGGTAGGCCTCGGCACAGATACGCAGTATTTT. Translation gives CASRKVGLGTDTQYF. The V gene is TRBV28, the J gene TRBJ2-3; D not certain. This CDR3 is 15 amino acids long. V lost 6 bases and J 1 base, leaving 14 bases between the germline ends. Germline V CDR1 and CDR2: MDHEN, SYDVKM.

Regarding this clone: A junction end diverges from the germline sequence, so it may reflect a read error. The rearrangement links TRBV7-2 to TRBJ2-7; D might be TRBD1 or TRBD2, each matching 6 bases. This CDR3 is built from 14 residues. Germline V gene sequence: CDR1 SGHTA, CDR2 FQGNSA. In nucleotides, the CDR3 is TGTGCCAGCACCTTAGGGGGGAACTCCTACGAGCAGTACTTC. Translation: CASTLGGNSYEQYF.

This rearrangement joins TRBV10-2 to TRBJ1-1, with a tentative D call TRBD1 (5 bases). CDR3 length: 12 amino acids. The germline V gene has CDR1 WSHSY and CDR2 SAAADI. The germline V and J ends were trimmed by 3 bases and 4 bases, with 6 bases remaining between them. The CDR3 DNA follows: TGCGCCAGCAGTGACAGGGTCACTGAAGCTTTCTTT. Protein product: CASSDRVTEAFF.

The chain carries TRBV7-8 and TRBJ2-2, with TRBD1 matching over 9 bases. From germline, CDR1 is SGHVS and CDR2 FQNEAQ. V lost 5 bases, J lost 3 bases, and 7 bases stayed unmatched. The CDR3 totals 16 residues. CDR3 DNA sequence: TGTGCCAGCAGCGTACAGGGGGCTATATACACCGGGGAGCTGTTTTTT. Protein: CASSVQGAIYTGELFF.

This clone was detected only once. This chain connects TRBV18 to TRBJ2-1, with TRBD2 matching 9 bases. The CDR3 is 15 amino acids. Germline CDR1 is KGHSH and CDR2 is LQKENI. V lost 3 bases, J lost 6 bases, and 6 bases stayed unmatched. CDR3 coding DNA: TGTGCCAGCTCACCCACACGGACTAGCGTCAATGAGCAGTTCTTC. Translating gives CASSPTRTSVNEQFF.